The TCR beta chain under discussion was sequenced for a study of Graves' ophthalmopathy and Graves' hyperthyroidism. General observations from the study: Appearing in blood as well were most expanded thyroid clonotypes above 0.001 frequency. The model's prediction of ophthalmopathy progression had 70.59% sensitivity and 72% to 80% specificity. Researchers report that a 13-signature model separated ophthalmopathy from stable hyperthyroidism, posting less than 90% sensitivity and roughly 81% specificity.

Transcripts of RNA were the source for amplifying TCR beta CDR3 regions. HTBI primers were employed in first-round RT-PCR, then a second-round multiplex PCR followed. Each CDR3 protein gets one entry after TCRdb re-called the multiplex PCR reads with MiXCR. The data contain some 240,000 distinct CDR3 sequences, around 50% of them singletons. Germline values: CDR1 SGHTA, CDR2 FQGTGA. The CDR3 loop spans 18 amino acids. Trimming stripped 4 bases from V and 0 bases from J, with 22 bases between. In regard to this clonotype: The antigen is unknown.

No donor had other autoimmune disease, uncontrolled infection, pregnancy or lactation. This clonotype was obtained from an adult man with Graves' ophthalmopathy. The V call is TRBV7-3, the J call TRBJ2-7, with D maybe TRBD2 (5 bases). The sample comprised peripheral blood. The CDR3 is CASSSHRASRNLSYEQYF. The CDR3 bases are TGTGCCAGCAGCTCCCACCGGGCTAGCCGTAATCTCTCCTACGAGCAGTACTTC. Full variable domain (missing parts from reference TRBV7-3 and TRBJ2-7): GAGVSQTPSNKVTEKGKYVELRCDPISGHTALYWYRQSLGQGPEFLIYFQGTGAADDSGLPNDRFFAVRPEGSVSTLKIQRTERGDSAVYLCASSSHRASRNLSYEQYFGPGTRLTVT.